This T cell receptor beta chain derives from a study of blood T cell repertoires in COVID-19. The table came from immunoSEQ multiplex PCR; TCRdb's copy has only in-frame clones and leaves some out. The sample carries approximately 300,000 clones, about nine tenths recorded once. The CDR3 runs to 15 residues. Germline CDR1 is MNHEY and CDR2 is SVGAGI. V lost 7 bases and J lost 2; bases outside the gene matches: 5. The sample comprised peripheral blood. The chain links TRBV6-5 to TRBJ2-5, with TRBD2 identical over 12 bases. The sequence was collected from a man younger than 35 with active or convalescent COVID-19. The CDR3 coding sequence is TGTGCCAGCACCTTACTAGCGGGGGGTCAAGAGACCCAGTACTTC. This translates into CASTLLAGGQETQYF.